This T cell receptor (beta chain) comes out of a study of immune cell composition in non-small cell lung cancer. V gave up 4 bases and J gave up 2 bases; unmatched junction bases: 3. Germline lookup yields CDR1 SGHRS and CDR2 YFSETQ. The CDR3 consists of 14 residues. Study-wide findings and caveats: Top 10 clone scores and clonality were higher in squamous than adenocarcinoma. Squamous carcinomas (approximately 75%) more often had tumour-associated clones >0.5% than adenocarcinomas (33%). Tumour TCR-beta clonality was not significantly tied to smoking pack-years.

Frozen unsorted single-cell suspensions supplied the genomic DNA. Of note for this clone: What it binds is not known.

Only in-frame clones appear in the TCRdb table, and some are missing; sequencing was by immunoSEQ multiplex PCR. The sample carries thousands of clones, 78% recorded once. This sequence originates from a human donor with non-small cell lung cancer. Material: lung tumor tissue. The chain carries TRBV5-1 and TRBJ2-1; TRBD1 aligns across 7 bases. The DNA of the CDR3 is TGCGCCAGCAGCCCCCAGGGGGCCTACAATGAGCAGTTCTTC. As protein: CASSPQGAYNEQFF. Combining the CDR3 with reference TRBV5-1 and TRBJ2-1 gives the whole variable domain KAGVTQTPRYLIKTRGQQVTLSCSPISGHRSVSWYQQTPGQGLQFLFEYFSETQRNKGNFPGRFSGRQFSNSRSEMNVSTLELGDSALYLCASSPQGAYNEQFFGPGTRLTVL.